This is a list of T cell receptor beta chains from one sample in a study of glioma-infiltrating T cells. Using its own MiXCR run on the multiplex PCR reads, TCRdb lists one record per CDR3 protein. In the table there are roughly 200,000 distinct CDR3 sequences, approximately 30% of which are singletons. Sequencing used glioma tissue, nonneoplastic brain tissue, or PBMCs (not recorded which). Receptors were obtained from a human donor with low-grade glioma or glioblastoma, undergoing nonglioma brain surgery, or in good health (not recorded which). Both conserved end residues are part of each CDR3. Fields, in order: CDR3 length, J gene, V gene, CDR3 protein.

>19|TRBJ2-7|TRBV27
CASSLRSGTSTLGTYEQYF
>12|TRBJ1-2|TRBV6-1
CATRLQAYGYTF
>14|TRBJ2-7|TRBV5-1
CASSFFGDPYEQYF
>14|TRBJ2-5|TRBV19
CASSIGSIQETQYF
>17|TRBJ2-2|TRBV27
CASSLLGRIGDTGELFF
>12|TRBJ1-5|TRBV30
CAWSSGWQPQHF
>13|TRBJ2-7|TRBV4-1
CASSQDRGTQQYF
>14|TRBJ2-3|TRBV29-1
CRAKPGLASDTQYF
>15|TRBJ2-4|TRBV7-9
CASSRGGVGKNIQYF
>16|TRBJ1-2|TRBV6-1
CASSESLRRSNYGYTF
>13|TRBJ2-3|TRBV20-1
CSAQAQITDTQYF
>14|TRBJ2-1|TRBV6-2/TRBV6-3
CASTLSGNSNEQFF
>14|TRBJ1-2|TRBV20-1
CSAGQTGANYGYTF
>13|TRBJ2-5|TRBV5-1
CASRLAAQETQYF
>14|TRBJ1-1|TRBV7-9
CASSSFDRNTEAFF
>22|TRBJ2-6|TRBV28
CASSPPRGRKERQSSGANVLTF
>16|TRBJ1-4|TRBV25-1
CASSAPQVVGSEKLFF
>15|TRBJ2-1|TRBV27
CASRFQGGAYNEQFF
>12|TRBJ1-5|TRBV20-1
CSAKQPNQPQHF
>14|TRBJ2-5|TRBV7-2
CASSTSGFQETQYF
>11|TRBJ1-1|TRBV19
CASQGWTEAFF
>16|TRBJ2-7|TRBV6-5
CASSSPPGRGGYEQYF
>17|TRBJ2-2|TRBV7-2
CASSGGPQTSNTGELFF
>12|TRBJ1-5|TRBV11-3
CASSSAVPVQHF
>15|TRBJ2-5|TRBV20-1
CSARAAAKERGTQYF
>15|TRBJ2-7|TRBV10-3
CAISERDRVSYEQYF
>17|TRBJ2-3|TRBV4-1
CASSRTGTGDGADTQYF
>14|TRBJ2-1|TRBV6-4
CASSVLAGFNEQFF
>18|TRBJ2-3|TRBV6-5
CASSYSISSSGSTDTQYF
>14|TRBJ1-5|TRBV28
CASTSPINNQPQHF
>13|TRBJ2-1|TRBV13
CASRAWTGNEQFF
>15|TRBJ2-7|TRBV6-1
CASRIGQGKGYEQYF
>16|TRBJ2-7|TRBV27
CASSVRLAGGNPEQYF
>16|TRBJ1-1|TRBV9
CASSVIGQGGLAEAFF
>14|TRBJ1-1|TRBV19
CASSIYSGDTEAFF
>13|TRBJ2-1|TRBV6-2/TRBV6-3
CASTSGSYNEQFF
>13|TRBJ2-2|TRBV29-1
CSVGPQNTGELFF
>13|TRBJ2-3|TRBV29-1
CSGLNVAADTQYF
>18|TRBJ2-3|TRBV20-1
CSADGQHARSSSTDTQYF
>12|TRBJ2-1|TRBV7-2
CASSTIPSEQFF
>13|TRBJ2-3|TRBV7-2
CASSLISTDTQYF